Below, 32 T cell receptor beta chains from the same sample are listed, as sequenced in a study of monozygotic twins with cystic fibrosis. Clones were sequenced by immunoSEQ multiplex PCR, and TCRdb holds only the in-frame ones, with some missing. The data show 15,000 to 20,000 clones, approximately 96% seen once. The sample taken for sequencing was blood. Source of these receptors: a woman in her twenties or thirties with cystic fibrosis.

The chain carries TRBV18 and TRBJ2-5; a possible D gene is TRBD1 (6 bases). The V and J ends lost 2 bases and 2 bases respectively, with 15 bases between them. Germline V gene data show CDR1 as KGHSH and CDR2 as LQKENI. The CDR3 totals 16 residues. The CDR3 DNA reads TGTGCCAGCTCACCAACCCTTACAGGGTTGCAAGAGACCCAGTACTTC. Protein: CASSPTLTGLQETQYF.

The count of this clone is one. This chain joins TRBV4-1 and TRBJ1-1; D unclear. CDR1 and CDR2 (germline): MGHRA, YSYEKL. The CDR3 has 15 amino acids. Deletions cut 0 bases from V and 3 bases from J, with 11 bases between. The CDR3 DNA is TGCGCCAGCAGCCAAGAAGGTCGGCCAGACACTGAAGCTTTCTTT. Protein: CASSQEGRPDTEAFF.

This rearrangement joins TRBV5-1 to TRBJ2-5; possibly TRBD2 for D (6 bases). Trimming removed 3 bases from V and 2 bases from J, with 11 bases in between. Per germline, CDR1 SGHRS and CDR2 YFSETQ. CDR3 length: 14 amino acids. The CDR3 coding sequence is TGCGCCAGCAGCTCAGGGACTTTACAAGAGACCCAGTACTTC. Protein product: CASSSGTLQETQYF.

This sequence joins TRBV14 and TRBJ1-2; no firm D call. This CDR3 region has 13 residues. V gave up 1 base and J gave up 6 bases, with 9 bases separating them. CDR1 and CDR2 from the germline V gene are SGHDN and FVKESK. CDR3: CASSQGLRDGYTF. DNA of the CDR3: TGTGCCAGCAGCCAAGGTCTTCGGGATGGCTACACCTTC. Together with reference TRBV14 and TRBJ1-2, the CDR3 gives the full variable domain: EAGVTQFPSHSVIEKGQTVTLRCDPISGHDNLYWYRRVMGKEIKFLLHFVKESKQDESGMPNNRFLAERTGGTYSTLKVQPAELEDSGVYFCASSQGLRDGYTFGSGTRLTVV.

This sequence joins TRBV6-4 and TRBJ2-3; D may be TRBD2 (7 bases). Trimming stripped 7 bases from V and 5 bases from J, with 13 bases between. Germline CDR1 reads MRHNA; CDR2 reads SNTAGT. The CDR3 runs 13 residues. CDR3 residues: CASNNREGDTQYF. For the CDR3, the DNA is TGTGCCAGCAACAACAGGGAGGGAGATACGCAGTATTTT.

The genes are TRBV10-1 and TRBJ2-3; D is undetermined. This CDR3 contains 13 residues. Trimming took 6 bases from V and 2 from J, leaving 9 bases between them. Germline V gene lookup returns CDR1 WNHNN and CDR2 SYGVQD (reference sequence). The CDR3 region is CASSAVPTDTQYF. The CDR3 nucleotides read TGCGCCAGCAGCGCGGTCCCCACAGATACGCAGTATTTT.

This chain joins TRBV14 and TRBJ2-3; D not certain. The CDR3 extends over 13 amino acids. The V gene's germline CDR1 is SGHDN and CDR2 FVKESK. V was pared by 3 bases and J by 3 bases, with 7 bases between. The CDR3 coding sequence is TGTGCCAGCAGCCAGAGGAGTACAGATACGCAGTATTTT. This encodes CASSQRSTDTQYF.

The chain uses TRBV6-1 and TRBJ2-7; the D gene could be TRBD1 or TRBD2 (5 bases each). The CDR3 is 14 residues long. Per the germline V gene, CDR1 is MNHNS and CDR2 is SASEGT. V lost 2 bases, J lost 3 bases, and 11 bases lay in between. The CDR3 is CASSETGGFYEQYF. The CDR3 coding sequence is TGTGCCAGCAGTGAAACAGGAGGTTTCTACGAGCAGTACTTC.

The chain carries TRBV4-3 and TRBJ2-6; D may be TRBD1 (6 bases). CDR3 length: 14 amino acids. Trimming left V 0 bases short and J 13 bases short, with 13 bases between. The V gene's germline CDR1 is LGHNA and CDR2 YSLEER. CDR3 nucleotide sequence: TGCGCCAGCAGCCAAGATCTCTCAGGGACAGTCCTGACTTTC. Protein product: CASSQDLSGTVLTF.

This chain uses TRBV6-1 with TRBJ1-2; D is uncertain. The V gene's germline CDR1 is MNHNS and CDR2 SASEGT. The CDR3 length is 16 residues. Between the trimmed V and J ends, which lost 2 bases and 4 bases, there was a span of 17 bases. CDR3 region: CASSEQTRPTSYGYTF. CDR3 coding DNA: TGTGCCAGCAGTGAACAAACGAGGCCTACCTCCTATGGCTACACCTTC.

This rearrangement joins TRBV6-5 to TRBJ2-7; 10 nucleotides line up with TRBD1. Germline CDR1 and CDR2: MNHEY and SVGAGI. This CDR3 region has 15 residues. Losses at the gene ends were 6 bases for V and 3 bases for J; bases not matched to a gene: 8. The CDR3 bases are TGTGCCAGCAGCCCTTGGGACAGGGGAATCTACGAGCAGTACTTC. Translated: CASSPWDRGIYEQYF.

The J gene is TRBJ1-1, the V gene TRBV6-5; the D gene is possibly TRBD1 (5 bases). Per germline, CDR1 MNHEY and CDR2 SVGAGI. Between the trimmed V and J ends, which lost 2 bases and 2 bases, there was a span of 9 bases. CDR3 size: 14 residues. The CDR3 region has the DNA TGTGCCAGCAGTTACCTGCAGGGTAACACTGAAGCTTTCTTT. This gives the protein CASSYLQGNTEAFF.

CDR3 in DNA: TGTGCCAGCAGTGAAGATTCGGGCTACACCTTC. Translation: CASSEDSGYTF. This chain connects TRBV6-1 to TRBJ1-2; D unclear. Looked up from germline, CDR1 is MNHNS and CDR2 is SASEGT. The CDR3 extends over 11 amino acids. The V gene lost 1 base and the J gene lost 8 bases, with 5 bases spanning the gap.

The V call is TRBV19, the J call TRBJ2-5; the match to TRBD1 covers 8 bases. Germline CDR1 and CDR2: LNHDA and SQIVND (reference sequence). The ends lost 6 bases at V and 5 bases at J; junction bases unmatched: 8. The CDR3 extends over 14 amino acids. The CDR3, as DNA: TGTGCCAGTAGGGCAGGGGGCGATTGGGAGACCCAGTACTTC. Its translation is CASRAGGDWETQYF.

The rearrangement joins TRBV4-1 to TRBJ2-1; TRBD2 matches 9 bases. The junction had 8 bases not matched to a gene; V was cut back by 6 bases and J by 5 bases. The germline V gene encodes CDR1 MGHRA and CDR2 YSYEKL. The CDR3 length is 15 residues. The CDR3 DNA sequence: TGCGCCAGCAGTCTACTAGCGGGTAGTAACAATGAGCAGTTCTTC. Translated, it gives CASSLLAGSNNEQFF.

Comment on this clone: One end of the junction does not line up with germline, which may come from a read error. The J gene is TRBJ1-2, the V gene TRBV2; 9 bases fit TRBD1. CDR1 and CDR2 (germline): SNHLY, FYNNEI. The CDR3 runs 13 residues. CDR3 in amino acids: CASGDRELPILYF. In nucleotides, the CDR3 is TGTGCCAGCGGGGACAGGGAACTTCCAATTTTATACTTC. Complete variable domain (other parts from reference TRBV2 and TRBJ1-2): EPEVTQTPSHQVTQMGQEVILRCVPISNHLYFYWYRQILGQKVEFLVSFYNNEISEKSEIFDDQFSVERPDGSNFTLKIRSTKLEDSAMYFCASGDRELPILYFGSGTRLTVV.

The CDR3 protein is CASSQDPTGSTGELFF. CDR3 sequence (DNA): TGTGCCAGCAGCCAAGATCCCACAGGGTCAACCGGGGAGCTGTTTTTT. This chain connects TRBV4-2 to TRBJ2-2; a weak D match, TRBD1 (6 bases). CDR3 length equals 16 residues. Germline V gene sequence: CDR1 LGHNA, CDR2 YNFKEQ. Trimming took off 0 bases at V and 5 bases at J, with 13 bases between the two ends.

The chain recombines TRBV7-6 with TRBJ2-7; D is unresolved. The length of the CDR3 is 15 residues. Germline lookup yields CDR1 SGHVS and CDR2 FNYEAQ. V was shortened by 0 bases and J by 3 bases, with 12 bases between the two germline ends. The CDR3 bases are TGTGCCAGCAGCTTAGCACCAGCGAGCAGCTACGAGCAGTACTTC. This codes for CASSLAPASSYEQYF.

The genes are TRBV30 and TRBJ1-1; no clear D gene. The V and J ends lost 0 bases and 0 bases respectively, with 23 bases between them. This CDR3 spans 19 amino acids. Germline CDR1 GTSNPN, CDR2 SVGIG (reference sequence). The DNA of the CDR3 is TGTGCCTGGAGTGTACGTCGGGCAGGAAGAACAACTATGAACACTGAAGCTTTCTTT. This sequence encodes CAWSVRRAGRTTMNTEAFF.

This chain connects TRBV7-9 to TRBJ2-1, with D uncertain. Germline CDR1 reads SEHNR; CDR2 reads FQNEAQ (reference sequence). The CDR3 loop spans 12 amino acids. V shed 2 bases and J shed 7 bases, with 6 bases lying between them. CDR3 sequence: CASSLMGNEQFF. The CDR3 region has the DNA TGTGCCAGCAGCTTAATGGGGAATGAGCAGTTCTTC.

V gene TRBV5-1 combines with J gene TRBJ2-7, with 11 nucleotides matching TRBD2. Germline trimming cut 4 bases from V and 4 bases from J; bases unmatched to any gene: 13. Germline V gene lookup returns CDR1 SGHRS and CDR2 YFSETQ. The CDR3 covers 17 residues. CDR3 sequence reads: CASSPTMASGGIYEQYF. The CDR3 DNA reads TGCGCCAGCAGCCCCACGATGGCTAGCGGGGGGATTTACGAGCAGTACTTC.

V is TRBV6-6 and J is TRBJ1-5; D gene ambiguous. Germline V gene data show CDR1 as MNHNY and CDR2 as SVGAGI (reference sequence). The CDR3 extends over 14 amino acids. V shed 6 bases and J shed 3 bases, with 12 bases lying between them. The chain's CDR3 is CASSQDGYNQPQHF. The CDR3 DNA is TGTGCCAGCAGCCAGGACGGGTACAATCAGCCCCAGCATTTT.

V usage is TRBV7-9 and J usage is TRBJ1-1, with TRBD1 matching 10 bases. The CDR3 spans 17 residues. J gave up 3 bases and V 4 bases, and 11 bases lay outside the gene matches. The germline CDR1 and CDR2 sequences are SEHNR and FQNEAQ (reference sequence). CDR3 in DNA: TGTGCCAGCAGCTCCGGGACAGGGGCCAATAAGGACACTGAAGCTTTCTTT. Translated: CASSSGTGANKDTEAFF.

The CDR3 DNA follows: TGTGCCAGCAGTTACTCCGGACAGGGGTCCACTGAAGCTTTCTTT. This gives the protein CASSYSGQGSTEAFF. V is TRBV6-5 and J is TRBJ1-1; 9 positions match TRBD1. With V trimmed by 0 bases and J by 4 bases, 3 bases remained unmatched. There are 15 residues in the CDR3. The germline V gene has CDR1 MNHEY and CDR2 SVGAGI.

V gene TRBV19 combines with J gene TRBJ1-5; tentative D call: TRBD1 (6 bases). Between the trimmed V and J ends, which lost 5 bases and 2 bases, there was a span of 10 bases. This CDR3 is 14 amino acids long. Per germline, CDR1 LNHDA and CDR2 SQIVND (reference sequence). DNA for the CDR3: TGTGCCAGTAGTTCCTCAGGGGGCAATCAGCCCCAGCATTTT. This encodes CASSSSGGNQPQHF.

The chain is built from TRBV18 and TRBJ1-1; D not certain. Germline V gives CDR1 KGHSH, CDR2 LQKENI. The CDR3 has 11 amino acids. V was trimmed by 5 bases and J by 8 bases, leaving 9 bases between them. CDR3 nucleotides: TGTGCCAGCTCAAGTCTCGGGGAAGCTTTCTTT. Encoded protein: CASSSLGEAFF.

By sample fraction, this clone is medium-sized. The chain links TRBV7-9 to TRBJ1-2; 10 bases line up with TRBD1. V lost 5 bases to trimming and J lost 9 bases; unmatched junction nucleotides: 15. The V gene's germline CDR1 is SEHNR and CDR2 FQNEAQ (reference sequence). CDR3 size: 16 residues. DNA of the CDR3: TGTGCCAGCAGCCTGTGGACAGGGGGATTTTTTTTGAGCTACACCTTC. Protein sequence: CASSLWTGGFFLSYTF.

The genes are TRBV9 and TRBJ2-2, with D hard to call. Germline V lookup: CDR1 SGDLS, CDR2 YYNGEE. The CDR3 has 16 amino acids. Trimming shortened V by 0 bases and J by 6 bases, and 15 bases separated the two germline ends. The DNA for the CDR3 is TGTGCCAGCAGCGTAGCCCCGGAGCTACGGGCCGGGGAGCTGTTTTTT. Protein: CASSVAPELRAGELFF.

The chain carries TRBV9 and TRBJ2-2, with a possible D match to TRBD2 (6 bases). The CDR3 covers 15 residues. The ends were cut back, 3 bases at V and 3 bases at J, with 12 bases in the middle. CDR1 is SGDLS, CDR2 YYNGEE, per germline. CDR3 loop: CASSGKRVYTGELFF. The CDR3, as DNA: TGTGCCAGCAGCGGGAAGCGGGTCTACACCGGGGAGCTGTTTTTT.

The V and J genes are TRBV6-6 and TRBJ1-4; D uncertain. Trimming cost V 8 bases and J 3 bases, with 13 bases left between them. The CDR3 has 14 amino acids. Germline CDR1 and CDR2: MNHNY and SVGAGI (reference sequence). The CDR3 DNA sequence: TGTGCCAGCTCCGACCTTGGGGCTAATGAAAAACTGTTTTTT. Its protein product is CASSDLGANEKLFF.

V gene TRBV6-1 combines with J gene TRBJ1-2, with D perhaps TRBD1 (5 bases). CDR1 MNHNS and CDR2 SASEGT come from the germline V gene. The CDR3 length is 13 residues. Deletions cut 3 bases from V and 3 bases from J, with 8 bases between. In DNA form, the CDR3 reads TGTGCCAGCAGTGACAGGGCCCACTATGGCTACACCTTC. Translation: CASSDRAHYGYTF.

V and J are TRBV5-1 and TRBJ1-1; weak D call: TRBD1 (5 bases). The CDR3 consists of 16 residues. Trimming pared 6 bases from V and 1 base from J, leaving 19 bases between. CDR1 SGHRS and CDR2 YFSETQ come from the germline V gene. In DNA, the CDR3 is TGCGCCAGCATTGCCCACGGGGGAGGAGCGAACACTGAAGCTTTCTTT. This codes for CASIAHGGGANTEAFF.